This T cell receptor (beta chain) was captured by sequencing in a study of identical twins. Study-wide results and limits: Out-of-frame alpha sequences common to twins exhibited an excess of low generation probability.

Trimming shortened V by 5 bases and J by 9 bases, and 8 bases separated the two germline ends. Per germline, CDR1 DFQATT and CDR2 SNEGSKA (reference sequence). This CDR3 comprises 11 residues. Remarks on this clonotype: No antigen is known for it.

With no exceptions, donors were healthy Caucasians. TCRdb re-called the 5' RACE reads through MiXCR, storing one row per CDR3 protein. This table holds about 1.7 million distinct CDR3 sequences, about 31% found once. This rearrangement joins TRBV20-1 to TRBJ1-6, with D unresolved. The clonotype was recovered from a newborn girl in good health. What was sequenced was cord blood. CDR3 bases: TGCAGTGCTGCAAGCGGTTCACCCCTCCACTTT. This sequence encodes CSAASGSPLHF.